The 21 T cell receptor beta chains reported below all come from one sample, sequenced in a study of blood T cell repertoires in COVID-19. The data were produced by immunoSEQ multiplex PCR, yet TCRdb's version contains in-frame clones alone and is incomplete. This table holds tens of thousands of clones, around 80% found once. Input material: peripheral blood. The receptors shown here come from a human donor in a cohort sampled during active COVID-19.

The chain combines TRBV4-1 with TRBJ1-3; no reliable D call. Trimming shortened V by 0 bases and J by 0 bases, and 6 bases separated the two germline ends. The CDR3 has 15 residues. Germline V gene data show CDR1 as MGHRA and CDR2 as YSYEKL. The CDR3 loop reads CASSQDTFSGNTIYF. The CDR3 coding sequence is TGCGCCAGCAGCCAAGACACTTTCTCTGGAAACACCATATATTTT.

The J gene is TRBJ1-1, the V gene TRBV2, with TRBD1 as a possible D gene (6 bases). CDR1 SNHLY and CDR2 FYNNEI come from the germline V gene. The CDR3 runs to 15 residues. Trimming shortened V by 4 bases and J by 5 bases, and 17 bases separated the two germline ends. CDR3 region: CASSVRDTPETEAFF. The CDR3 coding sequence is TGTGCCAGCAGTGTAAGGGACACTCCTGAGACTGAAGCTTTCTTT.

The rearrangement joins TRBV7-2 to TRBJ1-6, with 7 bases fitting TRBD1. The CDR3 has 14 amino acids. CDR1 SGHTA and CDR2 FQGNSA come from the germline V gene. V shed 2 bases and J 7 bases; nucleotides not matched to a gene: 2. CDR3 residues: CASSLRGRNSPLHF. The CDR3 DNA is TGTGCCAGCAGCTTAAGGGGGCGGAATTCACCCCTCCACTTT. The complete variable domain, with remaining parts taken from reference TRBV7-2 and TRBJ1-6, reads GAGVSQSPSNKVTEKGKDVELRCDPISGHTALYWYRQSLGQGLEFLIYFQGNSAPDKSGLPSDRFSAERTGGSVSTLTIQRTQQEDSAVYLCASSLRGRNSPLHFGNGTRLTVT.

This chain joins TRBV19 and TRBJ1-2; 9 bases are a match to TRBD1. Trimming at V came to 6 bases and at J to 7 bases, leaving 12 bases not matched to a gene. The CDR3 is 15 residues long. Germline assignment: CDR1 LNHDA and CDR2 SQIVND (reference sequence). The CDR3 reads CASRRETGGTGGYTF. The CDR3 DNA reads TGTGCCAGTAGAAGAGAGACAGGGGGAACAGGTGGCTACACCTTC.

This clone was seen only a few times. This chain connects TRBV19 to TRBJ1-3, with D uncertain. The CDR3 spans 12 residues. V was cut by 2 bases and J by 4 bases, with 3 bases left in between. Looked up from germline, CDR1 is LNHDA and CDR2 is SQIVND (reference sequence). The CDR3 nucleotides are TGTGCCAGTAGTATAACAGGAAACACCATATATTTT. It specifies CASSITGNTIYF.

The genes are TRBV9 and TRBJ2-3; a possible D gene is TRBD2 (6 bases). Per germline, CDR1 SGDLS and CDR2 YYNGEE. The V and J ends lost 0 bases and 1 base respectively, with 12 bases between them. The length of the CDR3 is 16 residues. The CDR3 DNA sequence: TGTGCCAGCAGCGTAGATTCGGGACTCGGCACAGATACGCAGTATTTT. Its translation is CASSVDSGLGTDTQYF.

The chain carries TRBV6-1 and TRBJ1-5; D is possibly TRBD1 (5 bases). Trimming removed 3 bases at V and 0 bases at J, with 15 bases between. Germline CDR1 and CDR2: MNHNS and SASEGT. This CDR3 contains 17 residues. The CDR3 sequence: CASSDLGASYSNQPQHF. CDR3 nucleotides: TGTGCCAGCAGTGATTTAGGGGCGTCCTATAGCAATCAGCCCCAGCATTTT.

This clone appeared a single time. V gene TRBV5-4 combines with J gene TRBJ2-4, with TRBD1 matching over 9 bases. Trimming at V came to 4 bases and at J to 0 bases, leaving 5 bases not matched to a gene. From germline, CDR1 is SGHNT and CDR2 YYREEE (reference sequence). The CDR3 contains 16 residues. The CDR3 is CASSRGQGLAKNIQYF. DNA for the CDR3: TGTGCCAGCAGCAGGGGACAGGGATTAGCCAAAAACATTCAGTACTTC.

This chain's CDR3 is CASSRTISSYNEQFF. The DNA for the CDR3 is TGTGCCAGCAGCCGGACTATAAGCTCCTACAATGAGCAGTTCTTC. The rearrangement uses TRBV5-4 and TRBJ2-1, with a possible D match to TRBD2 (6 bases). Germline CDR1 is SGHNT and CDR2 is YYREEE (reference sequence). This CDR3 is 15 amino acids long. V was clipped by 4 bases and J by 0 bases, with 11 bases between them.

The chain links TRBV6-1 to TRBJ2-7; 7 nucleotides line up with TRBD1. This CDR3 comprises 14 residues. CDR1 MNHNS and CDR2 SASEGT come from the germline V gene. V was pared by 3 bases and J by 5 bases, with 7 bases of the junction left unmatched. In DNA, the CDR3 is TGTGCCAGCAGTGAGACAGGGATCGTTCACGAGCAGTACTTC. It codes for CASSETGIVHEQYF.

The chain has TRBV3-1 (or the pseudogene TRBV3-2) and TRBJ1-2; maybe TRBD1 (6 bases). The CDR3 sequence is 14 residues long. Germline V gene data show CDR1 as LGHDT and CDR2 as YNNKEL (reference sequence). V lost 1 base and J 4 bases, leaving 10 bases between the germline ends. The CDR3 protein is CASSQGQVGYGYTF. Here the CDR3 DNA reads TGTGCCAGCAGCCAAGGACAGGTCGGCTATGGCTACACCTTC.

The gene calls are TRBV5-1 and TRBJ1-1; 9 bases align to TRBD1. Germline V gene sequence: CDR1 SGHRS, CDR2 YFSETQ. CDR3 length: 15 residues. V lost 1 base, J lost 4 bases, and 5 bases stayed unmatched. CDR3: CASSLTGGLITEAFF. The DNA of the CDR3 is TGCGCCAGCAGCTTGACAGGGGGCCTGATCACTGAAGCTTTCTTT.

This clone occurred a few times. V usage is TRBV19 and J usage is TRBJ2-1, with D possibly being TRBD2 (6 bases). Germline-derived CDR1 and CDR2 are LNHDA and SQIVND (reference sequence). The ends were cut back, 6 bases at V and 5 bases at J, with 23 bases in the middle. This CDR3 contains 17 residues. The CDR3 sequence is CASSRPLPGLGDNEQFF. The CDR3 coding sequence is TGTGCCAGTAGCCGCCCTCTACCGGGACTCGGGGACAATGAGCAGTTCTTC.

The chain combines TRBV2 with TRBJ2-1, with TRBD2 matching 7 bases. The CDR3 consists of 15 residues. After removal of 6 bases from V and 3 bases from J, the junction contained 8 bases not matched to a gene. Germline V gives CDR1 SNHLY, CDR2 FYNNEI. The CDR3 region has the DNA TGTGCCAGCAGAGCGGGGAGCACGGGCTACAATGAGCAGTTCTTC. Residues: CASRAGSTGYNEQFF. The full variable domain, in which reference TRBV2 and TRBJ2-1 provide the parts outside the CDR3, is EPEVTQTPSHQVTQMGQEVILRCVPISNHLYFYWYRQILGQKVEFLVSFYNNEISEKSEIFDDQFSVERPDGSNFTLKIRSTKLEDSAMYFCASRAGSTGYNEQFFGPGTRLTVL.

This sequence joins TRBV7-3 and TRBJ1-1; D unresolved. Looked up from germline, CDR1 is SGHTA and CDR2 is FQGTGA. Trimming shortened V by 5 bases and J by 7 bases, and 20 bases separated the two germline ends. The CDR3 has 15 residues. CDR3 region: CASSLTGDERVEAFF. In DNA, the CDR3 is TGTGCCAGCAGCCTGACCGGAGACGAGAGGGTTGAAGCTTTCTTT.

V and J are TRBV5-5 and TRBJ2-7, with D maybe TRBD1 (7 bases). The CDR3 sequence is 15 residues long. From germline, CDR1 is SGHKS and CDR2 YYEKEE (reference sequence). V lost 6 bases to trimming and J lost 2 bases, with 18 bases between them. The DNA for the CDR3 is TGTGCCAGCAACAACGACGGGGGACAGACCTACGAGCAGTACTTC. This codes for CASNNDGGQTYEQYF.

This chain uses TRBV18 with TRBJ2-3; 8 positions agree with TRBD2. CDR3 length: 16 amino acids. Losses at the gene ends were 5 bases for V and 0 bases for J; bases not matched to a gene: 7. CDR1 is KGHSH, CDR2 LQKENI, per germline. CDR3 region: CASSVTSGTSTDTQYF. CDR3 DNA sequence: TGTGCCAGCTCAGTCACTAGCGGTACTAGCACAGATACGCAGTATTTT.

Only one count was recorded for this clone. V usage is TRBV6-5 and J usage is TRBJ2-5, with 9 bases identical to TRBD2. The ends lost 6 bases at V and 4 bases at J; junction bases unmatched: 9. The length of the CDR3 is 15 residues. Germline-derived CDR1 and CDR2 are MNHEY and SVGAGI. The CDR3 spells CASRTSGGPGETQYF. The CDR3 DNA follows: TGTGCCAGCAGGACCAGCGGGGGGCCAGGAGAGACCCAGTACTTC.

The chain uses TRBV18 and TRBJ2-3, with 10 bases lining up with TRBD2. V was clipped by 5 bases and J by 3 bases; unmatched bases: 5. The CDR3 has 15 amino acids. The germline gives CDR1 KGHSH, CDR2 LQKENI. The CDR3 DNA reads TGTGCCAGCTCATCCGGGACTAGCGAAACAGATACGCAGTATTTT. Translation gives CASSSGTSETDTQYF.

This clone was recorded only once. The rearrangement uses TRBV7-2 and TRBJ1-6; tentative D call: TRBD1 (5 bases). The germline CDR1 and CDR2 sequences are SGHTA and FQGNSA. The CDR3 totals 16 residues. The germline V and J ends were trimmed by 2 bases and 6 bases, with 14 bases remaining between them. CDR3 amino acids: CASSLNSRASNSPLHF. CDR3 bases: TGTGCCAGCAGCTTAAACTCCAGGGCCAGTAATTCACCCCTCCACTTT.

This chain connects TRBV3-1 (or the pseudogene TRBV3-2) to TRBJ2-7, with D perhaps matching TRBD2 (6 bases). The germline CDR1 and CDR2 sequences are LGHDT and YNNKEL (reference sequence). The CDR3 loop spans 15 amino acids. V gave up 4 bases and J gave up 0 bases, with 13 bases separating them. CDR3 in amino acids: CASSRIGGTSYEQYF. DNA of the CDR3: TGTGCCAGCAGCCGGATCGGCGGGACCTCCTACGAGCAGTACTTC.